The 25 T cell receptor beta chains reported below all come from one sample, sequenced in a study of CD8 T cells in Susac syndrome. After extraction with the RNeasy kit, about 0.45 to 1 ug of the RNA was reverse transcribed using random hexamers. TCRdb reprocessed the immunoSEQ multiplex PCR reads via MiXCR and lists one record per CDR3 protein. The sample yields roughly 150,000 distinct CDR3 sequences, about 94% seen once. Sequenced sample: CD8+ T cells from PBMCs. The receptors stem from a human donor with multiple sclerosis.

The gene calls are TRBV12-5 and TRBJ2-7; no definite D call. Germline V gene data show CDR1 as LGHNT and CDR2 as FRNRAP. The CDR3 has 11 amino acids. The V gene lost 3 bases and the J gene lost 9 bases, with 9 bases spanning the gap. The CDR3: CASGFPPVQYF. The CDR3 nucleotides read TGTGCTAGTGGTTTCCCCCCCGTGCAGTACTTC. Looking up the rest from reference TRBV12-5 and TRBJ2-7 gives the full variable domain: DARVTQTPRHKVTEMGQEVTMRCQPILGHNTVFWYRQTMMQGLELLAYFRNRAPLDDSGMPKDRFSAEMPDATLATLKIQPSEPRDSAVYFCASGFPPVQYFGPGTRLTVT.

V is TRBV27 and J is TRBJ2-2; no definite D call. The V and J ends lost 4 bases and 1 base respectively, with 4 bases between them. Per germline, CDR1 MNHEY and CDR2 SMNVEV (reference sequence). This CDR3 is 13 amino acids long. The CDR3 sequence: CASSWRNTGELFF. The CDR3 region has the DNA TGTGCCAGCAGTTGGAGGAACACCGGGGAGCTGTTTTTT.

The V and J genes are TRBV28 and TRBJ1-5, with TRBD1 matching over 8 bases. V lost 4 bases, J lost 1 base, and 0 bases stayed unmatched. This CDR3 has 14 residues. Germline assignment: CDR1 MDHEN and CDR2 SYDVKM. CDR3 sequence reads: CASSYRGSNQPQHF. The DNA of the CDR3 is TGTGCCAGCAGTTACAGGGGGAGCAATCAGCCCCAGCATTTT.

CDR3 region: CSTFARGNTEAFF. As DNA, the CDR3 is TGCAGCACTTTCGCTCGAGGGAACACTGAAGCTTTCTTT. V usage is TRBV29-1 and J usage is TRBJ1-1; no reliable D call. CDR1 is SQVTM and CDR2 is ANQGSEA in the germline V gene. This CDR3 has 13 amino acids. Trimming stripped 8 bases from V and 1 base from J, with 14 bases between.

CDR3 sequence reads: CASGGTGGGYGYTF. The CDR3 region has the DNA TGTGCCAGCGGAGGGACAGGGGGTGGCTATGGCTACACCTTC. The chain links TRBV9 to TRBJ1-2; 11 nucleotides line up with TRBD1. The CDR3 contains 14 residues. Germline V gene sequence: CDR1 SGDLS, CDR2 YYNGEE. With 7 bases clipped from V and 4 bases from J, the junction kept 6 bases outside the gene matches.

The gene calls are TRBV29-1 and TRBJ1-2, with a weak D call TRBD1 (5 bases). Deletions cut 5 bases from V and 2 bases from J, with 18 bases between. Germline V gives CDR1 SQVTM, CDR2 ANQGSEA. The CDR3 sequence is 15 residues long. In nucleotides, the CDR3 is TGCAGCGTTTTCTCTGAGGACCGGGGGAACTATGGCTACACCTTC. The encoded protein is CSVFSEDRGNYGYTF.

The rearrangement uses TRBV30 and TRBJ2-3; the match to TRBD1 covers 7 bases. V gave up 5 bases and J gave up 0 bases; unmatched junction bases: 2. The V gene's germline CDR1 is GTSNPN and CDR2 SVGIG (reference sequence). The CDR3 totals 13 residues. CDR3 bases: TGTGCCTGGGACAGGGCGAGCACAGATACGCAGTATTTT. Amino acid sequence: CAWDRASTDTQYF. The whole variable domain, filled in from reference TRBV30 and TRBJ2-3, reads SQTIHQWPATLVQPVGSPLSLECTVEGTSNPNLYWYRQAAGRGLQLLFYSVGIGQISSEVPQNLSASRPQDRQFILSSKKLLLSDSGFYLCAWDRASTDTQYFGPGTRLTVL.

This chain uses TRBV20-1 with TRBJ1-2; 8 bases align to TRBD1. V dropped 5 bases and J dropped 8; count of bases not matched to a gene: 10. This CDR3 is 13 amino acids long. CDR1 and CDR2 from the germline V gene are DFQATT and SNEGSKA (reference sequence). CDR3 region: CSALRQGQEGYTF. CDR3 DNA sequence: TGCAGTGCTCTTCGACAGGGGCAGGAAGGCTACACCTTC.

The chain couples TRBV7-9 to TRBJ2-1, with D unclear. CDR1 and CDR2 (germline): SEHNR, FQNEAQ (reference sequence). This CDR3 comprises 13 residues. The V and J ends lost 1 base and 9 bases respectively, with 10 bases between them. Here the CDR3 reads CASSLGRVSEQFF. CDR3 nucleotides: TGTGCCAGCAGCTTAGGTCGGGTGTCTGAGCAGTTCTTC. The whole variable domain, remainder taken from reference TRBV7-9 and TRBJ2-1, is DTGVSQNPRHKITKRGQNVTFRCDPISEHNRLYWYRQTLGQGPEFLTYFQNEAQLEKSRLLSDRFSAERPKGSFSTLEIQRTEQGDSAMYLCASSLGRVSEQFFGPGTRLTVL.

The CDR3 nucleotides are TGTGCCAGCAGTTACAGAGCTGGGGTCGGTTTGGGGTACGAGCAGTACTTC. This gives the protein CASSYRAGVGLGYEQYF. The chain recombines TRBV6-5 with TRBJ2-7; no clear D gene. There are 17 residues in the CDR3. CDR1 and CDR2 (germline): MNHEY, SVGAGI. Trimming shortened V by 2 bases and J by 4 bases, and 21 bases separated the two germline ends.

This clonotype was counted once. Here the CDR3 DNA reads TGTGCCAGCAGTGAAGGAACCCAGCGGGGTCTGAGGGGCAATGAGCAGTTCTTC. Its translation is CASSEGTQRGLRGNEQFF. This chain uses TRBV2 with TRBJ2-1, with 7 bases aligning to TRBD2. The ends lost 1 base at V and 6 bases at J; junction bases unmatched: 15. The germline CDR1 and CDR2 sequences are SNHLY and FYNNEI. The CDR3 is 18 residues long.

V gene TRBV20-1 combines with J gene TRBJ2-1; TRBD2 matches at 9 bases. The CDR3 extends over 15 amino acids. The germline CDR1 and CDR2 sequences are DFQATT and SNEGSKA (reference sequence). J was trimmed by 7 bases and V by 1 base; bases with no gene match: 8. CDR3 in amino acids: CSARVRRGGLNEQFF. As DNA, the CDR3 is TGCAGTGCTAGAGTGAGGCGGGGGGGCCTTAATGAGCAGTTCTTC.

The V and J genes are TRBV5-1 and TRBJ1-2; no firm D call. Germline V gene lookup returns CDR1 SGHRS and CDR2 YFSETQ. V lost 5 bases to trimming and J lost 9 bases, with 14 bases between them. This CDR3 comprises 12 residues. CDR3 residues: CASSLAGDRYTF. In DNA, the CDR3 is TGCGCCAGCAGTCTGGCCGGTGATCGCTACACCTTC. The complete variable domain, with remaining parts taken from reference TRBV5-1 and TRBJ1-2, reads KAGVTQTPRYLIKTRGQQVTLSCSPISGHRSVSWYQQTPGQGLQFLFEYFSETQRNKGNFPGRFSGRQFSNSRSEMNVSTLELGDSALYLCASSLAGDRYTFGSGTRLTVV.

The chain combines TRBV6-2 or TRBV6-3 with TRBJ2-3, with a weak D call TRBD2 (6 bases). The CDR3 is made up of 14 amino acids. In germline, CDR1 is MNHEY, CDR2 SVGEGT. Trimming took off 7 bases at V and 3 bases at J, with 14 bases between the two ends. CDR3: CASNLAAGTDTQYF. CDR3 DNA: TGTGCCAGCAATTTAGCGGCGGGAACAGATACGCAGTATTTT.

The CDR3 DNA is TGCGCCAGCAGTGAGTCGAGGCAGGGGGACTACGAGCAGTACTTC. Encoded protein: CASSESRQGDYEQYF. V is TRBV10-2 and J is TRBJ2-7, with TRBD1 identical over 7 bases. This CDR3 region has 15 residues. Germline values: CDR1 WSHSY, CDR2 SAAADI. After removal of 0 bases from V and 3 bases from J, the junction contained 5 bases not matched to a gene.

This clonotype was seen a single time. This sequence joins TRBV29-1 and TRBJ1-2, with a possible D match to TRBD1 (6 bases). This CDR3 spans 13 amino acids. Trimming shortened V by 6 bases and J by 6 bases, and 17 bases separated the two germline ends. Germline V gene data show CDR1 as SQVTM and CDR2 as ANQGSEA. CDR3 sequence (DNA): TGCAGCGTCTGGGGGGGGCAGGGTGATGGCTACACCTTC. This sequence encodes CSVWGGQGDGYTF.

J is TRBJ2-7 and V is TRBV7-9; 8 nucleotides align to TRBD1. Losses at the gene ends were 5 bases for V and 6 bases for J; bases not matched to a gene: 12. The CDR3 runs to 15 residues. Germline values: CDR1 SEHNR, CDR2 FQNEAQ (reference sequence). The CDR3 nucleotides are TGTGCCAGCAGCGGAGTGGTCCAGGGGGCGCCCGAGCAGTACTTC. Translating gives CASSGVVQGAPEQYF.

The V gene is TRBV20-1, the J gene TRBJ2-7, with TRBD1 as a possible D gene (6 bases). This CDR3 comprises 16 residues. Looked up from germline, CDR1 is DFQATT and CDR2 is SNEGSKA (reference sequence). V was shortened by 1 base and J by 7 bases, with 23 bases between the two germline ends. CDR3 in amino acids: CSARGPLLGHLTEQYF. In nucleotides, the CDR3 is TGCAGTGCTAGAGGGCCACTCTTGGGACACCTCACAGAGCAGTACTTC.

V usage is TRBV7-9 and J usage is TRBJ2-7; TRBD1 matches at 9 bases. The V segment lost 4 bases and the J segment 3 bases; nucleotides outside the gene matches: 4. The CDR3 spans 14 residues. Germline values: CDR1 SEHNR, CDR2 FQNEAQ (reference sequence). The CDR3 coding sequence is TGTGCCAGCAGCTCCGGGACAGGGATCTACGAGCAGTACTTC. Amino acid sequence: CASSSGTGIYEQYF.

The DNA for the CDR3 is TGTGCCAGCAGCCGGACAGGGAGGATGAACACTGAAGCTTTCTTT. Translating gives CASSRTGRMNTEAFF. The V gene is TRBV2, the J gene TRBJ1-1; 8 positions agree with TRBD1. Germline V lookup: CDR1 SNHLY, CDR2 FYNNEI. The CDR3 length is 15 residues. The V and J ends lost 6 bases and 0 bases, in that order; junction bases with no gene match: 6.

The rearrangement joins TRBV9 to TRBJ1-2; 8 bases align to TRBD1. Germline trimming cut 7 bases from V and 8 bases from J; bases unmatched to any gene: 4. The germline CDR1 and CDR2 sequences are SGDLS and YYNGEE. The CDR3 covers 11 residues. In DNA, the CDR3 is TGTGCCAGCCTAGGGACAGGAGGCTACACCTTC. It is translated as CASLGTGGYTF.

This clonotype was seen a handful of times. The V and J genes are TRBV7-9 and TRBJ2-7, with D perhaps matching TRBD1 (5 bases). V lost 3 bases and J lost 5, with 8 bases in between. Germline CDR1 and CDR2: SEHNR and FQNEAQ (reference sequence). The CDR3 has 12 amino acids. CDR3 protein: CASSLGPNEQYF. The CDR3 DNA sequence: TGTGCCAGCAGCTTGGGGCCAAACGAGCAGTACTTC.

The CDR3 sequence: CASSRGRGEQYF. The CDR3 DNA follows: TGTGCCAGCAGCCGGGGTCGGGGCGAGCAGTACTTC. V gene TRBV7-9 combines with J gene TRBJ2-7, with D perhaps matching TRBD2 (5 bases). The CDR3 contains 12 residues. From germline, CDR1 is SEHNR and CDR2 FQNEAQ (reference sequence). Trimming pared 5 bases from V and 6 bases from J, leaving 11 bases between.

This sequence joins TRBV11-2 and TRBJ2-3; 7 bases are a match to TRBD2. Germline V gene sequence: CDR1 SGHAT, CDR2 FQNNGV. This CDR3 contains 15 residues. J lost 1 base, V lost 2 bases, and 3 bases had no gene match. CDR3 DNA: TGTGCCAGCAGCTTAAGGACTAGTGGCACAGATACGCAGTATTTT. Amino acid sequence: CASSLRTSGTDTQYF.

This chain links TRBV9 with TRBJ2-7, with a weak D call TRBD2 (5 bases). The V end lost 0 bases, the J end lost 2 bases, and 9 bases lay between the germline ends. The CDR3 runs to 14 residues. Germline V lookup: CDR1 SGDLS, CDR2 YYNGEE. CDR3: CASSVGNSAYEQYF. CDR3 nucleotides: TGTGCCAGCAGCGTAGGAAATAGCGCCTACGAGCAGTACTTC.